The 10 T cell receptor beta chains given below trace back to one sample, sequenced in a study of early T cells in non-severe SARS-CoV-2 infection. In TCRdb, the 5' RACE reads were re-called with MiXCR into one record per CDR3 protein. This table holds about 27,000 distinct CDR3 sequences, around 3.9% found once. The material sequenced was whole blood. These receptors originate from an adult who was a healthcare worker with PCR-confirmed SARS-CoV-2 infection or an uninfected control (not recorded which).

This clonotype was seen many times. The J gene is TRBJ2-7, the V gene TRBV19; 7 bases fit TRBD2. The length of the CDR3 is 14 residues. Germline lookup yields CDR1 LNHDA and CDR2 SQIVND (reference sequence). The ends lost 5 bases at V and 4 bases at J; junction bases unmatched: 8. The CDR3 DNA sequence: TGTGCCAGTAGTCGCGGGGGAGTGCGGTACGAGCAGTACTTC. Its translation: CASSRGGVRYEQYF.

This clonotype was seen repeatedly, ten times or more. The J gene is TRBJ1-1, the V gene TRBV28; perhaps TRBD1 as D (5 bases). The CDR3 consists of 14 residues. Germline-derived CDR1 and CDR2 are MDHEN and SYDVKM. V dropped 6 bases and J dropped 0 bases, with 11 bases sitting between them. CDR3 DNA: TGTGCCAGCAGACCGGGACTGCTGAACACTGAAGCTTTCTTT. Translated: CASRPGLLNTEAFF.

The chain joins TRBV20-1 to TRBJ2-3; no reliable D call. The V end lost 3 bases, the J end lost 5 bases, and 6 bases lay between the germline ends. The germline V gene encodes CDR1 DFQATT and CDR2 SNEGSKA (reference sequence). The CDR3 runs 11 residues. The CDR3: CSARVGDTQYF. The CDR3, as DNA: TGCAGTGCTAGGGTGGGAGATACGCAGTATTTT.

This clonotype was seen a handful of times. This sequence joins TRBV2 and TRBJ1-2, with D unresolved. CDR1 is SNHLY, CDR2 FYNNEI, per germline. This CDR3 contains 12 residues. V lost 1 base to trimming and J lost 4 bases, with 4 bases between them. The CDR3 here is CASSEGGYGYTF. DNA for the CDR3: TGTGCCAGCAGTGAAGGGGGCTATGGCTACACCTTC.

Ten or more counts support this clonotype. The chain couples TRBV14 to TRBJ2-7; 9 nucleotides match TRBD1. The V segment lost 0 bases and the J segment 2 bases; nucleotides outside the gene matches: 8. CDR3 length: 17 amino acids. Germline CDR1 SGHDN, CDR2 FVKESK. The CDR3 loop reads CASSQDPMRDRAYEQYF. The CDR3 DNA reads as TGTGCCAGCAGCCAAGATCCCATGCGGGACAGGGCCTACGAGCAGTACTTC.

J is TRBJ1-1 and V is TRBV29-1; 10 bases align to TRBD1. V lost 6 bases, J lost 4 bases, and 8 bases stayed unmatched. The CDR3 length is 14 residues. CDR1 SQVTM and CDR2 ANQGSEA come from the germline V gene. CDR3 in amino acids: CSVRRQGAGTEAFF. The CDR3 nucleotides are TGCAGCGTCCGCCGACAGGGGGCTGGCACTGAAGCTTTCTTT.

This clonotype was found many times. The rearrangement links TRBV7-8 to TRBJ1-4; a possible D gene is TRBD1 (5 bases). Germline V CDR1 and CDR2: SGHVS, FQNEAQ. V lost 5 bases, J lost 4 bases, and 17 bases lay in between. The CDR3 sequence is 16 residues long. The CDR3 loop is CASSPNQGLLNEKLFF. In nucleotides, the CDR3 is TGTGCCAGCAGCCCGAACCAGGGACTGCTTAATGAAAAACTGTTTTTT. Full variable domain (missing parts from reference TRBV7-8 and TRBJ1-4): GAGVSQSPRYKVAKRGQDVALRCDPISGHVSLFWYQQALGQGPEFLTYFQNEAQLDKSGLPSDRFFAERPEGSVSTLKIQRTQQEDSAVYLCASSPNQGLLNEKLFFGSGTQLSVL.

This clonotype was seen repeatedly, ten times or more. This chain connects TRBV7-7 to TRBJ2-3; 9 nucleotides align to TRBD2. Germline lookup yields CDR1 SSHAT and CDR2 FNYEAQ (reference sequence). Germline trimming cut 5 bases from V and 5 bases from J; bases unmatched to any gene: 11. The CDR3 is 16 residues long. CDR3 loop: CASSPGAAGGRDTQYF. Written as DNA, the CDR3 is TGTGCCAGCAGCCCTGGAGCAGCGGGAGGTCGAGATACGCAGTATTTT.

This clonotype showed up many times. J is TRBJ2-2 and V is TRBV3-1, with TRBD2 identical over 7 bases. After removal of 4 bases from V and 8 bases from J, the junction contained 4 bases not matched to a gene. The CDR3 covers 13 residues. CDR1 is LGHDT and CDR2 is YNNKEL in the germline V gene (reference sequence). CDR3 amino acids: CASSREGLGELFF. Here the CDR3 DNA reads TGTGCCAGCAGCCGGGAGGGCCTAGGGGAGCTGTTTTTT.

This clonotype was detected ten times or more. This sequence joins TRBV9 and TRBJ1-2, with 7 bases identical to TRBD1. This CDR3 contains 14 residues. Germline V CDR1 and CDR2: SGDLS, YYNGEE. Trimming removed 4 bases from V and 6 bases from J; junction bases left unmatched: 9. The CDR3 region has the DNA TGTGCCAGCAGCCCGGGACAGTTGGGCGATGGCTACACCTTC. Its protein is CASSPGQLGDGYTF.